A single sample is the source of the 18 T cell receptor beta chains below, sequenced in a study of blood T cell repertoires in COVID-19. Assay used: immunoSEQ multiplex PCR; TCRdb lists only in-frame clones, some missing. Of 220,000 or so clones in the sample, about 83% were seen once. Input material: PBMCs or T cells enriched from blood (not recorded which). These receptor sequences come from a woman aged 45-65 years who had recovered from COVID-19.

CDR3 sequence reads: CAWSIRQGGLVNYGYTF. CDR3 nucleotides: TGTGCCTGGAGTATCCGACAGGGTGGACTTGTTAACTATGGCTACACCTTC. The rearrangement uses TRBV30 and TRBJ1-2, with 7 bases matching TRBD1. The CDR3 is 17 residues long. Germline V lookup: CDR1 GTSNPN, CDR2 SVGIG (reference sequence). V was pared by 2 bases and J by 1 base, with 13 bases of the junction left unmatched.

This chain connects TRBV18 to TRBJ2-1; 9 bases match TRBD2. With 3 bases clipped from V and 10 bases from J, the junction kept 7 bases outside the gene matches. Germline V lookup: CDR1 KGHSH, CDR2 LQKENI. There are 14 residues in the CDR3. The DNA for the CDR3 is TGTGCCAGCTCACCGTTGGCTAGCGGGACAGAGCAGTTCTTC. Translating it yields CASSPLASGTEQFF.

The CDR3 is CASSTGTGDGYTF. The CDR3 DNA reads as TGTGCCAGCTCAACCGGGACAGGGGATGGCTACACCTTC. This chain uses TRBV18 with TRBJ1-2, with 10 bases identical to TRBD1. After removal of 5 bases from V and 6 bases from J, the junction contained 3 bases not matched to a gene. Germline V gene sequence: CDR1 KGHSH, CDR2 LQKENI. The CDR3 runs 13 residues.

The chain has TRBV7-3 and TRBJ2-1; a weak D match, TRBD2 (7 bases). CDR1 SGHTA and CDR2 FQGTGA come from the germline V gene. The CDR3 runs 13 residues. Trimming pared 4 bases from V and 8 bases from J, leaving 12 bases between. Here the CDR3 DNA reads TGTGCCAGCAGCTCGGGGGGCCAGGATGAGCAGTTCTTC. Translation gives CASSSGGQDEQFF.

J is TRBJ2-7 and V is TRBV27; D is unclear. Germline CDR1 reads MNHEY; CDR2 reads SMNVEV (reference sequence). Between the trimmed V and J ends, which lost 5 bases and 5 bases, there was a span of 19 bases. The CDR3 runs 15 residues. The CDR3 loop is CASSTRQKRLDEQYF. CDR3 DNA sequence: TGTGCCAGCAGTACCCGTCAGAAACGGCTAGACGAGCAGTACTTC.

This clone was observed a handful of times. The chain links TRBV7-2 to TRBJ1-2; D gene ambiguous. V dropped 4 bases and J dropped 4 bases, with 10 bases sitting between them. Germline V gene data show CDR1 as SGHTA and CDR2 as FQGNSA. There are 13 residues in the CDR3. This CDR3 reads CASSSTGSYGYTF. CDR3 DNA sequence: TGTGCCAGCAGCTCGACGGGAAGCTATGGCTACACCTTC.

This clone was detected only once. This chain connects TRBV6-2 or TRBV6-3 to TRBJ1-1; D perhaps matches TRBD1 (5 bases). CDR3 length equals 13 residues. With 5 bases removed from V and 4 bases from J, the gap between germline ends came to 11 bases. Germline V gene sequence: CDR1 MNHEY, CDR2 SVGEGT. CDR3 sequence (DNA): TGTGCCAGCAGTCCGGCCAGGGTCACTGAAGCTTTCTTT. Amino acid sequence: CASSPARVTEAFF.

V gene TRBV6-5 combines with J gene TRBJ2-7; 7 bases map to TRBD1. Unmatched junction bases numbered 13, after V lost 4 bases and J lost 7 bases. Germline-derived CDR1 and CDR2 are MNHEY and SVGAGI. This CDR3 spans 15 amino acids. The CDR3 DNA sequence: TGTGCCAGCAGTTCCGACAGGGCACCTACTAGAGAGCAGTACTTC. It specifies CASSSDRAPTREQYF.

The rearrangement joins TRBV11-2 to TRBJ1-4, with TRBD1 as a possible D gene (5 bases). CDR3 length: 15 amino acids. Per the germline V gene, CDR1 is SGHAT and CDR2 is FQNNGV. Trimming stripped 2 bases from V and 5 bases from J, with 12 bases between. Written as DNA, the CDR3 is TGTGCCAGCAGCTTAAATGCAGGGTCGAATGAAAAACTGTTTTTT. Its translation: CASSLNAGSNEKLFF.

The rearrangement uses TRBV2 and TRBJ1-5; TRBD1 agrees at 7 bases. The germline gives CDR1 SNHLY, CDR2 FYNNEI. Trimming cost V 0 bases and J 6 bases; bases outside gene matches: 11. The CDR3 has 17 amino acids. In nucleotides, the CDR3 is TGTGCCAGCAGTGAAGCGCTTAACAGGGGCATGGGTCAGCCCCAGCATTTT. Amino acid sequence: CASSEALNRGMGQPQHF.

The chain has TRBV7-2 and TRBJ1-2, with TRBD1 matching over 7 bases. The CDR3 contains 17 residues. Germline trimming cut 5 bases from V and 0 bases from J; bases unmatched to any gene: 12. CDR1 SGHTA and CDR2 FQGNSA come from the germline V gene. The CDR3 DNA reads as TGTGCCAGCAGCGATAACCGACAGGGTTCGGCTAACTATGGCTACACCTTC. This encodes CASSDNRQGSANYGYTF.

This chain's CDR3 is CSVTGRYSGQQYF. The CDR3 DNA follows: TGCAGCGTGACAGGGAGATATTCTGGGCAGCAGTACTTC. The gene calls are TRBV29-1 and TRBJ2-7; the match to TRBD1 covers 7 bases. CDR3 length: 13 amino acids. Germline CDR1 is SQVTM and CDR2 is ANQGSEA. Trimming took 6 bases from V and 8 from J; bases not matched to a gene: 13.

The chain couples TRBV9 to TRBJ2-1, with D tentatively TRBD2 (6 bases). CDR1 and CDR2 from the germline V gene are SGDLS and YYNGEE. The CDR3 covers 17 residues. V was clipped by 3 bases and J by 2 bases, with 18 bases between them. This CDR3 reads CASSGENLWGAYNEQFF. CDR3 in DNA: TGTGCCAGCAGCGGAGAAAACCTGTGGGGGGCCTACAATGAGCAGTTCTTC.

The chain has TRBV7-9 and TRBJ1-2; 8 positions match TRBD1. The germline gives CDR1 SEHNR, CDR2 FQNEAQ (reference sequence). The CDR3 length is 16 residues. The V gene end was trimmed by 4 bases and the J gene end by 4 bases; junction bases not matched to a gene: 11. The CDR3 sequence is CASSSQGRDRFYGYTF. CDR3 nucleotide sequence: TGTGCCAGCAGCTCCCAAGGACGGGACAGGTTCTATGGCTACACCTTC.

The DNA for the CDR3 is TGTGCCAGCAGCCAGACAGGGTTACTCTATTTT. Translating it yields CASSQTGLLYF. V and J are TRBV9 and TRBJ2-3; TRBD1 matches 7 bases. The CDR3 is 11 residues long. Per germline, CDR1 SGDLS and CDR2 YYNGEE. Trimming at V came to 4 bases and at J to 15 bases, leaving 8 bases not matched to a gene.

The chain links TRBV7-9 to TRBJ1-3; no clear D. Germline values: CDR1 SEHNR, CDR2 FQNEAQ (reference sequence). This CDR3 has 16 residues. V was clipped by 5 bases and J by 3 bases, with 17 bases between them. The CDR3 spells CASSPPRGMIGNTIYF. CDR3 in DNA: TGTGCCAGCAGCCCGCCGAGAGGGATGATTGGAAACACCATATATTTT.

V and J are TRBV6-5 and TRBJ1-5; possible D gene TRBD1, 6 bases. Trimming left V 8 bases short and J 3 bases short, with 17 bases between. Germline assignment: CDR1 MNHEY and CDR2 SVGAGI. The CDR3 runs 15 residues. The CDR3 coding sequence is TGTGCCAGCCTTAGTACTGGGACACTCAATCAGCCCCAGCATTTT. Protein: CASLSTGTLNQPQHF.

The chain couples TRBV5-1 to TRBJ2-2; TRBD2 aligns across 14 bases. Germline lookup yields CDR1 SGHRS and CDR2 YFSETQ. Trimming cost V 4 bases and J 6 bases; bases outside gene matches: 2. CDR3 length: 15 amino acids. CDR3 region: CASSPGLAGAGELFF. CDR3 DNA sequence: TGCGCCAGCAGCCCGGGACTAGCGGGAGCCGGGGAGCTGTTTTTT.